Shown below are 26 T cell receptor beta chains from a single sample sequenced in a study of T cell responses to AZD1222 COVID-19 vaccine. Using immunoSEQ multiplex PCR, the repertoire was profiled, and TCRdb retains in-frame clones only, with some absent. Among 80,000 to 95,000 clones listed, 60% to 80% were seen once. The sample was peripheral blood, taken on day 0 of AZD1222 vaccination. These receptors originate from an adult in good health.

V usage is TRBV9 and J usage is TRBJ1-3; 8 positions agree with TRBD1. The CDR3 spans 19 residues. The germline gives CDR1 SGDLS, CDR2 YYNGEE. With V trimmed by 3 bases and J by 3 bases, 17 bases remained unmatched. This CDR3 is CASSARPTSPGGLGNTIYF. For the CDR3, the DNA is TGTGCCAGCAGCGCGCGGCCAACTTCCCCAGGGGGCCTTGGAAACACCATATATTTT.

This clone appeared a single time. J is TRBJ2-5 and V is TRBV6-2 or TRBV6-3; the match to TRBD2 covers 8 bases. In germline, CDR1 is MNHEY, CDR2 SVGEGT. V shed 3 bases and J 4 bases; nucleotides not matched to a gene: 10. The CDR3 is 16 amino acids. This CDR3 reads CASSYGASAGAETQYF. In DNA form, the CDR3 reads TGTGCCAGCAGTTATGGCGCGTCAGCGGGAGCAGAGACCCAGTACTTC.

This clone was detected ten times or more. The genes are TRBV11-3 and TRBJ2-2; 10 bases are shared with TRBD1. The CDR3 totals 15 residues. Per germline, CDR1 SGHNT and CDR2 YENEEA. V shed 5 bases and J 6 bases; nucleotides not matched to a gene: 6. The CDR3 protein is CASSTRQGAAGELFF. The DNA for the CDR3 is TGTGCCAGCAGCACTCGACAGGGGGCCGCCGGGGAGCTGTTTTTT.

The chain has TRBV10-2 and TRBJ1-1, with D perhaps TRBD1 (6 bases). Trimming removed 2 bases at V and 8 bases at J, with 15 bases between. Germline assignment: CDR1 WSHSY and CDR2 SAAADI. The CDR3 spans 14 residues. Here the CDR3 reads CASSEGQSLREAFF. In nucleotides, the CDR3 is TGCGCCAGCAGTGAGGGACAGAGCCTGAGGGAAGCTTTCTTT.

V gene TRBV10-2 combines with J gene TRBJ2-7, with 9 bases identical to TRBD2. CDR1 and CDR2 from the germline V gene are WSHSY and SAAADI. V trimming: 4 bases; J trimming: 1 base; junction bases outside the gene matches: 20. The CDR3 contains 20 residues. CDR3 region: CASSVVGRGLAFFSSYEQYF. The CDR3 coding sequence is TGCGCCAGCAGTGTTGTGGGTCGGGGACTAGCTTTTTTCAGTTCCTACGAGCAGTACTTC.

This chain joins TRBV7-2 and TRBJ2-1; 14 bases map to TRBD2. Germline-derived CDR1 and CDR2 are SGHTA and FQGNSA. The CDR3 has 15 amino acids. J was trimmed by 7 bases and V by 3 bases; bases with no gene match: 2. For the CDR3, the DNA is TGTGCCAGCAGCTTCCGGACTAGCGGGAGGAATGAGCAGTTCTTC. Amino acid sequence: CASSFRTSGRNEQFF.

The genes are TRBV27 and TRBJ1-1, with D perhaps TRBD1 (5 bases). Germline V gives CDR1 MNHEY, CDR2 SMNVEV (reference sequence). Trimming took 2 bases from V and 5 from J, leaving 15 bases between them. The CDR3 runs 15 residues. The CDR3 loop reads CASSLKAIRGTEAFF. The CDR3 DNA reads TGTGCCAGCAGTTTAAAGGCCATACGGGGGACTGAAGCTTTCTTT.

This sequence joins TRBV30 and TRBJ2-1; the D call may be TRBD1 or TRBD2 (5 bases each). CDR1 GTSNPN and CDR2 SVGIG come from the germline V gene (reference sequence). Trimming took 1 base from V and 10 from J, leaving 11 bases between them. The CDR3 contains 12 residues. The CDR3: CAWSGSGTEQFF. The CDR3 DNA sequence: TGTGCCTGGAGTGGGTCGGGGACCGAGCAGTTCTTC. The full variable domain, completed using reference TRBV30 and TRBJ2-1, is SQTIHQWPATLVQPVGSPLSLECTVEGTSNPNLYWYRQAAGRGLQLLFYSVGIGQISSEVPQNLSASRPQDRQFILSSKKLLLSDSGFYLCAWSGSGTEQFFGPGTRLTVL.

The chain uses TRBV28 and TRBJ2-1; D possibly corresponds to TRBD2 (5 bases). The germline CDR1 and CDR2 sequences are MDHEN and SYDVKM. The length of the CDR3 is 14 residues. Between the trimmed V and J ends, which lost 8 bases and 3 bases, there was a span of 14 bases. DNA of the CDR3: TGTGCCAGCGTAGACGGGGTGGGCTACAATGAGCAGTTCTTC. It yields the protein CASVDGVGYNEQFF.

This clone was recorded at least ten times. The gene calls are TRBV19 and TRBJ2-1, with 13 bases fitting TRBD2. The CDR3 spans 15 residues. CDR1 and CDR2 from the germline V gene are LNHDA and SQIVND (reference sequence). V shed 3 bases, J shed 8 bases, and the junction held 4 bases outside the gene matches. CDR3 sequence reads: CASSMTGLAGHEQFF. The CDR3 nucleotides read TGTGCCAGTAGTATGACGGGACTAGCGGGACATGAGCAGTTCTTC.

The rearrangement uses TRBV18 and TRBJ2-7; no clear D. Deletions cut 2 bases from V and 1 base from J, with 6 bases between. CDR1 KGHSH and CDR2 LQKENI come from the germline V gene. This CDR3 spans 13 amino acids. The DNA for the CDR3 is TGTGCCAGCTCACCAAAGACGTCCTACGAGCAGTACTTC. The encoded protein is CASSPKTSYEQYF.

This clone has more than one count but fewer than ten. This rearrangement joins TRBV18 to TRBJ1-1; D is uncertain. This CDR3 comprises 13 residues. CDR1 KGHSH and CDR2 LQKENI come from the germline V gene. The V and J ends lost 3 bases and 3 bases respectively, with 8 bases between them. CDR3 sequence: CASSPSLDTEAFF. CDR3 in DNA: TGTGCCAGCTCACCTTCCCTCGACACTGAAGCTTTCTTT.

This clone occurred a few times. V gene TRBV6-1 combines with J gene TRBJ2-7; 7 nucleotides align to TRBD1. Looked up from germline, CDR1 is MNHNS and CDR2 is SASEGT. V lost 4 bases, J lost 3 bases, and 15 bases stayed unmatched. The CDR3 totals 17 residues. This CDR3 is CASSVGQSSLTFYEQYF. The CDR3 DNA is TGTGCCAGCAGTGTGGGACAGTCTAGCCTTACATTCTACGAGCAGTACTTC.

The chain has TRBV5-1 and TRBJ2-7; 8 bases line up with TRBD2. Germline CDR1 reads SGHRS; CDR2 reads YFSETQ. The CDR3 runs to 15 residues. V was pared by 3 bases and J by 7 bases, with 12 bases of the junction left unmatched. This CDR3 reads CASSSLAGLNNEQYF. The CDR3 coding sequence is TGCGCCAGCAGCTCCTTAGCGGGACTAAATAATGAGCAGTACTTC.

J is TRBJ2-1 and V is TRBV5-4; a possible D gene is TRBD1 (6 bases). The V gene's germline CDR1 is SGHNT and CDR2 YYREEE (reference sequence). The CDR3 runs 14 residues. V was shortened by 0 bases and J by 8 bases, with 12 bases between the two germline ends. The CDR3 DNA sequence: TGTGCCAGCAGCTTGGGGGGGCGCAGAGATGAGCAGTTCTTC. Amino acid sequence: CASSLGGRRDEQFF.

In nucleotides, the CDR3 is TGTGCCAGCAGTTACTCGATGAATTTGGACACTGAAGCTTTCTTT. This sequence encodes CASSYSMNLDTEAFF. The chain carries TRBV6-5 and TRBJ1-1; D unclear. Germline assignment: CDR1 MNHEY and CDR2 SVGAGI. Trimming cost V 0 bases and J 3 bases, with 11 bases left between them. The CDR3 sequence is 15 residues long.

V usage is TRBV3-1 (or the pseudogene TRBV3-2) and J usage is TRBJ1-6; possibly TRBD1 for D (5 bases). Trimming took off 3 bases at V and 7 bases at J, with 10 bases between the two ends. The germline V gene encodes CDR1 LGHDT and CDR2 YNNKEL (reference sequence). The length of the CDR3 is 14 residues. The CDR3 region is CASSHRVRNSPLHF. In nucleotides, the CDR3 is TGTGCCAGCAGCCACAGGGTTAGGAATTCACCCCTCCACTTT.

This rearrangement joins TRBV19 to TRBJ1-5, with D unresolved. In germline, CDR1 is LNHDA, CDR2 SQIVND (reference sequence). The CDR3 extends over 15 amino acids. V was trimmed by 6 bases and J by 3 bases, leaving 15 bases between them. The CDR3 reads CASSPLEADNQPQHF. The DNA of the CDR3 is TGTGCCAGTAGCCCTTTGGAAGCTGACAATCAGCCCCAGCATTTT.

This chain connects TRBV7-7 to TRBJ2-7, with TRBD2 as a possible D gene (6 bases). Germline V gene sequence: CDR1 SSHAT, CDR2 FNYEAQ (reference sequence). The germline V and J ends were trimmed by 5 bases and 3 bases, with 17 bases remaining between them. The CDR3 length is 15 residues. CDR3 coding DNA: TGTGCCAGCAGCCCAGGGCAGGGAGGATTCTACGAGCAGTACTTC. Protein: CASSPGQGGFYEQYF.

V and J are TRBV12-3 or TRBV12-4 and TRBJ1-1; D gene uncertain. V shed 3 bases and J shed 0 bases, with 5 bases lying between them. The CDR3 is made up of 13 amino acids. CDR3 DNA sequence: TGTGCCAGCAGTTTTAAGGTGAACACTGAAGCTTTCTTT. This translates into CASSFKVNTEAFF.

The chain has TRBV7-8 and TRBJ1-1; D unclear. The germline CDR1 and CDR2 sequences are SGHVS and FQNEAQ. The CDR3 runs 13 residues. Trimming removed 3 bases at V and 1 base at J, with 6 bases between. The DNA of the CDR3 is TGTGCCAGCAGCTTCGCAGAGAACACTGAAGCTTTCTTT. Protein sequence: CASSFAENTEAFF. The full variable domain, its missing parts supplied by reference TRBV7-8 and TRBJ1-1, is GAGVSQSPRYKVAKRGQDVALRCDPISGHVSLFWYQQALGQGPEFLTYFQNEAQLDKSGLPSDRFFAERPEGSVSTLKIQRTQQEDSAVYLCASSFAENTEAFFGQGTRLTVV.

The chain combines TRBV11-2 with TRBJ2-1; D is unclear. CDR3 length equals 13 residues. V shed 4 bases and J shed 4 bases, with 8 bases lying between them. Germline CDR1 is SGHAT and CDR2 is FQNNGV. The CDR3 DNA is TGTGCCAGCAGCTGGTCGAGATACAATGAGCAGTTCTTC. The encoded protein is CASSWSRYNEQFF.

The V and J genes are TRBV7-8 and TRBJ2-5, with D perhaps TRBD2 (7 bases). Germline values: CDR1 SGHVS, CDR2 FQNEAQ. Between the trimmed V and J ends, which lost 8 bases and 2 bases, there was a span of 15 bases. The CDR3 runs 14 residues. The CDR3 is CASEWTRGQETQYF. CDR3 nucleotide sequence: TGTGCCAGCGAATGGACTAGGGGGCAAGAGACCCAGTACTTC. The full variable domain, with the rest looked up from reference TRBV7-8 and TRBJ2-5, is GAGVSQSPRYKVAKRGQDVALRCDPISGHVSLFWYQQALGQGPEFLTYFQNEAQLDKSGLPSDRFFAERPEGSVSTLKIQRTQQEDSAVYLCASEWTRGQETQYFGPGTRLLVL.

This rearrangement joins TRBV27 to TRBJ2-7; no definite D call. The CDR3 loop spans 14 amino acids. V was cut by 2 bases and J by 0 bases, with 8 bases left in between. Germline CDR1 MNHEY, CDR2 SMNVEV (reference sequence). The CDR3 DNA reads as TGTGCCAGCAGTTTAGATCCTAGCTCCTACGAGCAGTACTTC. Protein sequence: CASSLDPSSYEQYF.

The CDR3, as DNA: TGTGCCAGCAGACGAGGAAGGGTCCACCAAGAGACCCAGTACTTC. Its protein is CASRRGRVHQETQYF. The rearrangement uses TRBV28 and TRBJ2-5, with D unclear. The CDR3 has 15 amino acids. The V gene lost 6 bases and the J gene lost 0 bases, with 14 bases spanning the gap. Germline V gene sequence: CDR1 MDHEN, CDR2 SYDVKM. Full variable domain (remainder filled in from reference TRBV28 and TRBJ2-5): DVKVTQSSRYLVKRTGEKVFLECVQDMDHENMFWYRQDPGLGLRLIYFSYDVKMKEKGDIPEGYSVSREKKERFSLILESASTNQTSMYLCASRRGRVHQETQYFGPGTRLLVL.

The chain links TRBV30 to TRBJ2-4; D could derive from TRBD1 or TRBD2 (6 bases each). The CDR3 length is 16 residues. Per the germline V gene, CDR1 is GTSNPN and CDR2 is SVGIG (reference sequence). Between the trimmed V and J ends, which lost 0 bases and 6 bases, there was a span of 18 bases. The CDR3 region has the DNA TGTGCCTGGAGTGTAAAGACGGGGGCACGGAGAAACATTCAGTACTTC. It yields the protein CAWSVKTGARRNIQYF. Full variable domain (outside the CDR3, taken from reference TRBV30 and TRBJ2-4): SQTIHQWPATLVQPVGSPLSLECTVEGTSNPNLYWYRQAAGRGLQLLFYSVGIGQISSEVPQNLSASRPQDRQFILSSKKLLLSDSGFYLCAWSVKTGARRNIQYFGAGTRLSVL.